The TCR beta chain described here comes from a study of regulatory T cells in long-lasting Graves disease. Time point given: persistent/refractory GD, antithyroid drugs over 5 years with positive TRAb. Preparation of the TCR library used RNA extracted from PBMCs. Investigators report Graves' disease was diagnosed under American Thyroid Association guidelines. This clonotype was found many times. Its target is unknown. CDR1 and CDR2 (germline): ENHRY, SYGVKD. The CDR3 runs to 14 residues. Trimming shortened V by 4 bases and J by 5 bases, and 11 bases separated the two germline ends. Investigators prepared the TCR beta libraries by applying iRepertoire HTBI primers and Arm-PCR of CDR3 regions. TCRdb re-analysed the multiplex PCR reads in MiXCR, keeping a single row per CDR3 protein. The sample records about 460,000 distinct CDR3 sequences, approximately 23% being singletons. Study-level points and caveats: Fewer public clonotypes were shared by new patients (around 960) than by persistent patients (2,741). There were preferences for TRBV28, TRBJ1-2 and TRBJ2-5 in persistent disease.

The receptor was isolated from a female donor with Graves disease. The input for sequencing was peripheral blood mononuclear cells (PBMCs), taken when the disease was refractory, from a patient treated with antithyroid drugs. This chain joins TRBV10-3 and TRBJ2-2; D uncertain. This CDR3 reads CAISALSQTGELFF. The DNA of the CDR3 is TGTGCCATCAGTGCCTTGTCGCAGACCGGGGAGCTGTTTTTT.